The 29 T cell receptor beta chains below all came from one sample that was sequenced in a study of identical twins. TCRdb reprocessed the 5' RACE reads with MiXCR, giving one entry per CDR3 protein. The sample comprises around 670,000 distinct CDR3 sequences, around 6.1% of which are singletons, and 1.5% to 2% rests with the top ten. Sample: naive T cells sorted from blood. All receptors derive from a young man in good health.

This clonotype was picked up many times. The J gene is TRBJ2-2, the V gene TRBV6-5; D remains unclear. Deletions cut 4 bases from V and 5 bases from J, with 14 bases between. This CDR3 comprises 15 residues. CDR1 is MNHEY, CDR2 SVGAGI, per germline. Here the CDR3 DNA reads TGTGCCAGCAGTTCCCAGGATCGGGTAACCGGGGAGCTGTTTTTT. It codes for CASSSQDRVTGELFF.

This clonotype was detected many times. V usage is TRBV5-1 and J usage is TRBJ2-6; 11 bases fit TRBD2. The CDR3 length is 17 residues. The J segment lost 4 bases and the V segment lost 2 bases, leaving 5 bases of the junction unmatched. The germline V gene has CDR1 SGHRS and CDR2 YFSETQ. CDR3 coding DNA: TGCGCCAGCAGCTTTCGACTAGCGGGAACGGGGGCCAACGTCCTGACTTTC. As protein: CASSFRLAGTGANVLTF. Full variable domain (remainder filled in from reference TRBV5-1 and TRBJ2-6): KAGVTQTPRYLIKTRGQQVTLSCSPISGHRSVSWYQQTPGQGLQFLFEYFSETQRNKGNFPGRFSGRQFSNSRSEMNVSTLELGDSALYLCASSFRLAGTGANVLTFGAGSRLTVL.

This clonotype was observed at least ten times. This chain connects TRBV27 to TRBJ2-4; D call uncertain. Germline V gives CDR1 MNHEY, CDR2 SMNVEV (reference sequence). Trimming removed 0 bases at V and 7 bases at J, with 7 bases between. The CDR3 is made up of 13 amino acids. The CDR3 sequence: CASSLSRVNIQYF. The CDR3 nucleotides are TGTGCCAGCAGTTTATCGAGAGTCAACATTCAGTACTTC.

This clonotype was counted ten times or more. The chain uses TRBV20-1 and TRBJ2-7; D call uncertain. V lost 4 bases to trimming and J lost 2 bases, with 12 bases between them. CDR1 DFQATT and CDR2 SNEGSKA come from the germline V gene (reference sequence). The CDR3 is 13 residues long. This CDR3 reads CSATATNTYEQYF. CDR3 DNA sequence: TGCAGTGCTACTGCAACCAACACCTACGAGCAGTACTTC.

This clonotype was observed a few times. The chain has TRBV5-1 and TRBJ2-5; TRBD2 is a possible D gene (6 bases). The CDR3 has 17 residues. The germline V gene has CDR1 SGHRS and CDR2 YFSETQ. Trimming left V 0 bases short and J 4 bases short, with 19 bases between. CDR3 residues: CASSLAQPGRPGETQYF. CDR3 DNA: TGCGCCAGCAGCTTGGCTCAGCCAGGGAGGCCGGGAGAGACCCAGTACTTC.

There are a few counts of this clonotype. The rearrangement uses TRBV6-1 and TRBJ2-1; D possibly corresponds to TRBD1 (5 bases). The CDR3 runs to 14 residues. Germline CDR1 reads MNHNS; CDR2 reads SASEGT. The ends were cut back, 6 bases at V and 6 bases at J, with 15 bases in the middle. The CDR3 DNA sequence: TGTGCCAGCAGCTTCACCCCAACAGGCAATGAGCAGTTCTTC. Translating gives CASSFTPTGNEQFF.

The table lists this clonotype with a few counts. V and J are TRBV20-1 and TRBJ2-7, with D perhaps TRBD1 (8 bases). Germline V gives CDR1 DFQATT, CDR2 SNEGSKA (reference sequence). V lost 2 bases and J 7 bases, leaving 18 bases between the germline ends. This CDR3 is 14 amino acids long. CDR3 in DNA: TGCAGTGCTAGATGGGTTGGACAGGGAGGGGAGCAGTACTTC. Protein: CSARWVGQGGEQYF.

V is TRBV3-1 and J is TRBJ2-1; 12 positions agree with TRBD2. V was clipped by 0 bases and J by 9 bases; unmatched bases: 6. The CDR3 runs 16 residues. CDR1 LGHDT and CDR2 YNNKEL come from the germline V gene (reference sequence). CDR3 protein: CASSQEPSGRVGEQFF. The CDR3 coding sequence is TGTGCCAGCAGCCAAGAACCTAGCGGGAGGGTGGGTGAGCAGTTCTTC.

This clonotype showed up many times. The V call is TRBV12-3 or TRBV12-4, the J call TRBJ2-6, with D perhaps matching TRBD1 (6 bases). Trimming stripped 6 bases from V and 0 bases from J, with 9 bases between. CDR3 length: 15 residues. As DNA, the CDR3 is TGTGCCAGCAGCCACAGGGCCTCTGGGGCCAACGTCCTGACTTTC. Protein: CASSHRASGANVLTF.

There are many counts of this clonotype. J is TRBJ1-2 and V is TRBV12-3 or TRBV12-4, with TRBD1 matching over 8 bases. The CDR3 is made up of 13 amino acids. The V segment lost 5 bases and the J segment 6 bases; nucleotides outside the gene matches: 5. CDR3 coding DNA: TGTGCCAGCAGTGCCGGACAGGGCCATGGCTACACCTTC. It yields the protein CASSAGQGHGYTF.

J is TRBJ2-1 and V is TRBV12-5, with 11 bases identical to TRBD2. Germline CDR1 and CDR2: LGHNT and FRNRAP. The CDR3 sequence is 16 residues long. J gave up 0 bases and V 8 bases, and 6 bases lay outside the gene matches. As DNA, the CDR3 is TGTGCTAGTCAACTAGCGGGAGACCCCTCCTACAATGAGCAGTTCTTC. Encoded protein: CASQLAGDPSYNEQFF.

The table lists this clonotype with many counts. The chain is built from TRBV12-3 or TRBV12-4 and TRBJ2-3; unclear D gene. Trimming left V 5 bases short and J 9 bases short, with 15 bases between. The CDR3 length is 13 residues. CDR3 sequence reads: CASSTFPGETQYF. The CDR3 nucleotides read TGTGCCAGCAGTACTTTCCCAGGAGAGACGCAGTATTTT.

A few counts support this clonotype. The rearrangement links TRBV7-9 to TRBJ1-2; 10 nucleotides agree with TRBD1. The CDR3 totals 16 residues. Per germline, CDR1 SEHNR and CDR2 FQNEAQ (reference sequence). The V segment lost 5 bases and the J segment 5 bases; nucleotides outside the gene matches: 11. The CDR3 reads CASSLFGTGEHYGYTF. Here the CDR3 DNA reads TGTGCCAGCAGCCTATTTGGGACAGGGGAACATTATGGCTACACCTTC.

This clonotype was found a few times. The chain joins TRBV12-3 or TRBV12-4 to TRBJ1-1, with D unclear. This CDR3 has 12 residues. V lost 8 bases and J lost 0, with 7 bases in between. In DNA, the CDR3 is TGTGCCAGCCCCGGGGTGAACACTGAAGCTTTCTTT. Protein product: CASPGVNTEAFF.

V and J are TRBV11-2 and TRBJ2-1, with D perhaps matching TRBD2 (6 bases). The CDR3 has 16 amino acids. The ends were cut back, 4 bases at V and 6 bases at J, with 19 bases in the middle. CDR1 and CDR2 (germline): SGHAT, FQNNGV. The CDR3 sequence: CASSSNLGLALNEQFF. The CDR3 DNA reads as TGTGCCAGCAGCTCCAATCTGGGGCTAGCGCTCAATGAGCAGTTCTTC.

This clonotype was counted ten times or more. This chain joins TRBV20-1 and TRBJ2-1; tentatively, D is TRBD1 (6 bases). The CDR3 sequence is 13 residues long. Germline values: CDR1 DFQATT, CDR2 SNEGSKA (reference sequence). V dropped 6 bases and J dropped 4 bases, with 13 bases sitting between them. CDR3 bases: TGCAGTGCCTCGAGGGACATTTACAATGAGCAGTTCTTC. Its protein product is CSASRDIYNEQFF.

This chain uses TRBV20-1 with TRBJ2-7, with 10 nucleotides matching TRBD2. Germline V gives CDR1 DFQATT, CDR2 SNEGSKA (reference sequence). The CDR3 contains 13 residues. J gave up 7 bases and V 7 bases, and 10 bases lay outside the gene matches. The CDR3, as DNA: TGCAGTGAAGTCCTAGCGGGAGTGGGTGAGCAGTACTTC. The encoded protein is CSEVLAGVGEQYF.

The J gene is TRBJ1-6, the V gene TRBV9; TRBD1 might be the D (5 bases). The CDR3 totals 14 residues. The germline V gene encodes CDR1 SGDLS and CDR2 YYNGEE. Trimming shortened V by 2 bases and J by 14 bases, and 17 bases separated the two germline ends. CDR3 sequence (DNA): TGTGCCAGCAGCGTCGCGGGGGACTCGGTCACCCTCCACTTT. This gives the protein CASSVAGDSVTLHF. The variable domain in full, completed from reference TRBV9 and TRBJ1-6, reads DSGVTQTPKHLITATGQRVTLRCSPRSGDLSVYWYQQSLDQGLQFLIQYYNGEERAKGNILERFSAQQFPDLHSELNLSSLELGDSALYFCASSVAGDSVTLHFGNGTRLTVT.

This clonotype was picked up many times. CDR3 nucleotide sequence: TGTGCCAGCAGCTTAGGAGACAGGGAAGGTAGGGGCAATCAGCCCCAGCATTTT. It yields the protein CASSLGDREGRGNQPQHF. This chain links TRBV7-8 with TRBJ1-5; 7 bases are a match to TRBD1. Looked up from germline, CDR1 is SGHVS and CDR2 is FQNEAQ. Trimming cost V 1 base and J 2 bases; bases outside gene matches: 11. The CDR3 is made up of 18 amino acids.

Points on this clonotype: In this CDR3 the conserved last residue, phenylalanine or tryptophan, is missing, so a read error is likely. This sequence joins TRBV24-1 and TRBJ2-1; D unresolved. CDR1 is KGHDR, CDR2 SFDVKD, per germline. The CDR3 spans 13 residues. Trimming left V 6 bases short and J 0 bases short, with 5 bases between. CDR3 protein: CATSKSSYNEQFY. The CDR3 DNA reads TGTGCCACCAGTAAGAGCTCCTACAATGAGCAGTTCTAC.

This clonotype has at least ten counts. This chain links TRBV10-3 with TRBJ2-1, with TRBD2 matching 9 bases. The CDR3 extends over 16 amino acids. Trimming at V came to 0 bases and at J to 6 bases, leaving 6 bases not matched to a gene. Germline lookup yields CDR1 ENHRY and CDR2 SYGVKD. The CDR3 spells CAISESPGLALNEQFF. The CDR3, as DNA: TGTGCCATCAGTGAGTCGCCGGGACTAGCTCTCAATGAGCAGTTCTTC.

This clonotype showed up just a few times. The CDR3 DNA reads as TGTGCCAGCTCCCCAACCGCTGGGTCCCCGAACACTGAAGCTTTCTTT. Translating it yields CASSPTAGSPNTEAFF. V gene TRBV18 combines with J gene TRBJ1-1, with D hard to call. CDR1 is KGHSH and CDR2 is LQKENI in the germline V gene. Deletions cut 6 bases from V and 1 base from J, with 18 bases between. The CDR3 extends over 16 amino acids.

This clonotype has at least ten counts. The chain couples TRBV5-1 to TRBJ2-6; no reliable D call. The CDR3 extends over 16 amino acids. V lost 0 bases and J lost 0, with 7 bases in between. Germline V lookup: CDR1 SGHRS, CDR2 YFSETQ. The CDR3 sequence is CASSLVWPSGANVLTF. CDR3 bases: TGCGCCAGCAGCTTGGTGTGGCCCTCTGGGGCCAACGTCCTGACTTTC.

This clonotype was observed a handful of times. The genes are TRBV7-6 and TRBJ1-1; D uncertain. V lost 4 bases and J 5 bases, leaving 17 bases between the germline ends. Germline assignment: CDR1 SGHVS and CDR2 FNYEAQ. CDR3 size: 15 residues. The CDR3 region has the DNA TGTGCCAGCAGCTATTCCGTGGGAAGAAGGACTGAAGCTTTCTTT. Protein: CASSYSVGRRTEAFF.

Many counts were recorded for this clonotype. The CDR3 DNA is TGTAGTAGTGCTTACACAGATACGCAGTATTTT. This translates into CSSAYTDTQYF. The rearrangement links TRBV30 to TRBJ2-3; D gene uncertain. This CDR3 region has 11 residues. Germline V gives CDR1 GTSNPN, CDR2 SVGIG (reference sequence). Full variable domain (missing parts from reference TRBV30 and TRBJ2-3): SQTIHQWPATLVQPVGSPLSLECTVEGTSNPNLYWYRQAAGRGLQLLFYSVGIGQISSEVPQNLSASRPQDRQFILSSKKLLLSDSGFYLCSSAYTDTQYFGPGTRLTVL.

The chain recombines TRBV11-3 with TRBJ1-1, with no clear D. Germline CDR1 is SGHNT and CDR2 is YENEEA. The CDR3 extends over 16 amino acids. Trimming stripped 5 bases from V and 2 bases from J, with 18 bases between. Here the CDR3 reads CASSRPEVRVNTEAFF. CDR3 coding DNA: TGTGCCAGCAGCCGACCTGAGGTCCGAGTAAACACTGAAGCTTTCTTT. Supplemented by reference TRBV11-3 and TRBJ1-1, the full variable domain reads EAGVVQSPRYKIIEKKQPVAFWCNPISGHNTLYWYLQNLGQGPELLIRYENEEAVDDSQLPKDRFSAERLKGVDSTLKIQPAELGDSAVYLCASSRPEVRVNTEAFFGQGTRLTVV.

J is TRBJ1-4 and V is TRBV7-9, with 8 bases lining up with TRBD1. The CDR3 has 14 residues. V was pared by 4 bases and J by 7 bases, with 5 bases of the junction left unmatched. Germline V gene sequence: CDR1 SEHNR, CDR2 FQNEAQ (reference sequence). The CDR3 nucleotides read TGTGCCAGCAGCTCGGACAGGGATGGTGAAAAACTGTTTTTT. As protein: CASSSDRDGEKLFF.

The chain has TRBV2 and TRBJ2-2; the match to TRBD2 covers 10 bases. J was trimmed by 6 bases and V by 10 bases; bases with no gene match: 8. Germline CDR1 SNHLY, CDR2 FYNNEI. The CDR3 loop spans 14 amino acids. The CDR3 DNA reads as TGTGCCACTTCCGGGACTAGCGAGCCCGGGGAGCTGTTTTTT. It specifies CATSGTSEPGELFF.

This clonotype appeared many times. This CDR3 is CSASNQNREYQETQYF. The DNA of the CDR3 is TGCAGTGCTAGTAACCAGAACAGGGAGTACCAAGAGACCCAGTACTTC. This rearrangement joins TRBV20-1 to TRBJ2-5; possible D gene TRBD1, 6 bases. The V end lost 3 bases, the J end lost 0 bases, and 17 bases lay between the germline ends. This CDR3 spans 16 amino acids. The germline CDR1 and CDR2 sequences are DFQATT and SNEGSKA (reference sequence).